This T cell receptor (beta chain) was profiled in a study of T cell changes during pregnancy in multiple sclerosis. Data came from immunoSEQ multiplex PCR; TCRdb stores just in-frame clones and leaves some out. The data show 30,000 to 40,000 clones, over 75% seen once. V trimming: 5 bases; J trimming: 4 bases; junction bases outside the gene matches: 10. Germline CDR1 SGHTA, CDR2 FQGNSA. The CDR3 sequence is 18 residues long. Material: CD4+ T cells from peripheral blood mononuclear cells, obtained in the first trimester of pregnancy. The chain combines TRBV7-2 with TRBJ2-2; TRBD2 matches at 13 bases. This clonotype originated in a female donor in good health, enrolled as a control in a pregnancy study. Here the CDR3 reads CASSRTSGGARGTGELFF. Here the CDR3 DNA reads TGTGCCAGCAGCCGAACTAGCGGGGGGGCCAGGGGCACCGGGGAGCTGTTTTTT.